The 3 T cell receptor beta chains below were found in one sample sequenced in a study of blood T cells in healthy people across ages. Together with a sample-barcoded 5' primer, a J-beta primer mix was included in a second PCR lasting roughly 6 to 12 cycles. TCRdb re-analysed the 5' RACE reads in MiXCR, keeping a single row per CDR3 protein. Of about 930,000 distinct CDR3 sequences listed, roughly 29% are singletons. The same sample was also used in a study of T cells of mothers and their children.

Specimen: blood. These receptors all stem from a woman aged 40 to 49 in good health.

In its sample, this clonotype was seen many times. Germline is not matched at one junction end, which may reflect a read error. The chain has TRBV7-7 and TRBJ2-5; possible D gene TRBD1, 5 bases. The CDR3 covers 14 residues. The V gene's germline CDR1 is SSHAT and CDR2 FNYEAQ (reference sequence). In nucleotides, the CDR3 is TGTGCTAGCAGCTTAAATTCCCAGGGAGAGACCCAGTACTTC. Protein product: CASSLNSQGETQYF.

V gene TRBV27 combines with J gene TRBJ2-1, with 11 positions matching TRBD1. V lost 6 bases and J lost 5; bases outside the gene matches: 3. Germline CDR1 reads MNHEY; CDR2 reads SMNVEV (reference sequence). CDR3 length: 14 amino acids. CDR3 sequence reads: CASRGDRGDNEQFF. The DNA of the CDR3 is TGTGCCAGCAGAGGGGACAGGGGGGACAATGAGCAGTTCTTC.

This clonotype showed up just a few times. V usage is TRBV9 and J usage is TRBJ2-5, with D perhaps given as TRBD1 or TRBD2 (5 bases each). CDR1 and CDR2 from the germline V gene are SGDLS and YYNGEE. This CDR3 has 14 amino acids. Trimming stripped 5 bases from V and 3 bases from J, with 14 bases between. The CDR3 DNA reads TGTGCCAGCAGTGAGGGACCATCCAAAGAGACCCAGTACTTC. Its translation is CASSEGPSKETQYF.